The source of this T cell receptor (beta chain) is a study of blood T cells in healthy people across ages. The study, taken as a whole, reports: It was not known whether donors were CMV positive (a possible confounder of expanded clonotype changes). Roughly linear age-related decline in beta diversity appeared, significant by age roughly 40.

Unmatched junction bases numbered 5, after V lost 5 bases and J lost 2 bases. The CDR3 loop spans 15 amino acids. For the second PCR, which ran for about 7 to 11 cycles, a sample-barcoded 5' primer and a J-beta primer mix were used. MiXCR was run by TCRdb on the 5' RACE reads, yielding one entry per CDR3 protein. Seen here are 600,000 to 650,000 distinct CDR3 sequences, 45% to 65% observed once, and the top ten hold around 37%. Regarding this clonotype: Antigen specificity is unknown.

The gene calls are TRBV12-3 or TRBV12-4 and TRBJ2-3; 9 bases map to TRBD1. Input material: blood. The TCR sequence derives from a man aged 55 to 70 in good health. The CDR3 DNA follows: TGTGCCAGCAGTAAACAGGGGGCGGTCACAGATACGCAGTATTTT. Residues: CASSKQGAVTDTQYF.